The clone carrying this T cell receptor beta chain was found a few times. Amplification of TCR beta CDR3 regions was performed using RNA transcripts as template. The HTBI set primed first-round TCR CDR3 RT-PCR. TCRdb fed the multiplex PCR reads into MiXCR, producing one record per CDR3 protein. The table lists roughly 260,000 distinct CDR3 sequences, approximately 15% of them singletons. This record belongs to a study of T cells in Graves' hyperthyroidism and ophthalmopathy. The germline V gene encodes CDR1 DFQATT and CDR2 SNEGSKA (reference sequence). The CDR3 runs to 14 residues. Sequencing was done on a sample of blood. The receptor comes from a woman in her thirties or forties with Graves' hyperthyroidism that later progressed to Graves' ophthalmopathy. The chain couples TRBV20-1 to TRBJ2-3; 14 bases align to TRBD2. CDR3 loop: CRGGTSGSSDTQYF. As DNA, the CDR3 is TGCAGGGGAGGGACTAGCGGGAGTTCAGATACGCAGTATTTT.